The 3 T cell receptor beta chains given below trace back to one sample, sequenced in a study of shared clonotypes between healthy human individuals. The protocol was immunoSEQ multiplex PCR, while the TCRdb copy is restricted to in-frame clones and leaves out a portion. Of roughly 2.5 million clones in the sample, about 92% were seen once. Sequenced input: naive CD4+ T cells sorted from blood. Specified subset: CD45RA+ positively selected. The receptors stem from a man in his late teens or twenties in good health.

CDR3: CSVQPGGTEAFF. The CDR3 DNA is TGCAGCGTTCAACCAGGGGGGACTGAAGCTTTCTTT. The chain recombines TRBV29-1 with TRBJ1-1; 7 bases agree with TRBD1. This CDR3 is built from 12 residues. Trimming took 5 bases from V and 5 from J; bases not matched to a gene: 5. The germline V gene encodes CDR1 SQVTM and CDR2 ANQGSEA.

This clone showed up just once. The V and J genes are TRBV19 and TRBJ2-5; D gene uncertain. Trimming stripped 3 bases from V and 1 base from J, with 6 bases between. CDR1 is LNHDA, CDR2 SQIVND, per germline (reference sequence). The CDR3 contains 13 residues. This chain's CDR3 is CASSIFFQETQYF. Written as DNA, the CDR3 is TGTGCCAGTAGTATTTTCTTCCAAGAGACCCAGTACTTC.

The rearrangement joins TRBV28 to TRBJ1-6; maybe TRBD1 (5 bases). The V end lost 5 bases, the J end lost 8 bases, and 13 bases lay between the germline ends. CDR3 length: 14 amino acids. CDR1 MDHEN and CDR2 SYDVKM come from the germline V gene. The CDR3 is CASSVPGGYSPLHF. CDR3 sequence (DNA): TGTGCCAGCAGTGTTCCGGGGGGGTATTCACCCCTCCACTTT.